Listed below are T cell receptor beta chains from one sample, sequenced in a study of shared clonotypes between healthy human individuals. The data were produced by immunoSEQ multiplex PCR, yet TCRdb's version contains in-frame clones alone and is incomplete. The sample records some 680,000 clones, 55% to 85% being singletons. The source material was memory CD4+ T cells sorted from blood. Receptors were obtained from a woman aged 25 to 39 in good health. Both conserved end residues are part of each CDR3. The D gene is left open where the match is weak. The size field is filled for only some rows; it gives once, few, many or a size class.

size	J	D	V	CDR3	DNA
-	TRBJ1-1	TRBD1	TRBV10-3	CAISKGQGVVEAFF	TGTGCCATCAGTAAGGGACAGGGAGTAGTAGAAGCTTTCTTT
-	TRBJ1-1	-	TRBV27	CASSFRGYTEAFF	TGTGCCAGCAGTTTTAGGGGGTATACTGAAGCTTTCTTT
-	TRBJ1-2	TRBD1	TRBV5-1	CASTHRDRGDYGYTF	TGCGCCAGCACGCACCGGGACAGGGGGGACTATGGCTACACCTTC
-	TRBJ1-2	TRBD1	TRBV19	CASSIGTGGVGYTF	TGTGCCAGTAGTATAGGGACAGGGGGCGTCGGCTACACCTTC
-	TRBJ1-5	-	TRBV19	CASRGGGVSNQPQHF	TGTGCCAGTAGGGGCGGGGGCGTTAGCAATCAGCCCCAGCATTTT
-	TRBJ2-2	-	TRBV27	CASRGTSTGELFF	TGTGCCAGCAGGGGGACGAGCACCGGGGAGCTGTTTTTT
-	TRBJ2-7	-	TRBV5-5	CASTQAWDGSYEQYF	TGTGCCAGCACCCAAGCCTGGGACGGGTCCTACGAGCAGTACTTC
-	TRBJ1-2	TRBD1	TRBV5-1	CASSSGQESNYGYTF	TGCGCCAGCAGCTCCGGACAGGAATCTAACTATGGCTACACCTTC
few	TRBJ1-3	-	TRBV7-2	CASRPSGQGNTIYF	TGTGCCAGCAGACCTTCGGGGCAAGGAAACACCATATATTTT
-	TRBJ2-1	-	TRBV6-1	CASSVSGPYNEQFF	TGTGCCAGCAGTGTTAGCGGACCTTACAATGAGCAGTTCTTC
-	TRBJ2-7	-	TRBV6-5	CASSYQEVSGLWYF	TGTGCCAGCAGTTACCAGGAGGTGAGCGGCCTATGGTACTTC
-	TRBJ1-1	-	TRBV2	CASIKDGNTEAFF	TGTGCCAGCATTAAGGACGGTAACACTGAAGCTTTCTTT
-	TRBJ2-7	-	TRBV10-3	CAISVVLGEQYF	TGTGCCATCAGTGTTGTATTGGGCGAGCAGTACTTC
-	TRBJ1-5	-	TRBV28	CASRIGGGGPQHF	TGTGCCAGCAGGATAGGGGGGGGTGGGCCCCAGCATTTT
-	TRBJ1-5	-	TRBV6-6	CASSYSSSVTAFSHF	TGTGCCAGCAGTTACTCGAGTAGCGTAACAGCCTTTTCACATTTT
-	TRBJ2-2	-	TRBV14	CASSHLGVGRQTGELFF	TGTGCCAGCAGCCATCTCGGTGTGGGGAGGCAAACCGGGGAGCTGTTTTTT
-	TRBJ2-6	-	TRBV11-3	CASSSAGANVLTF	TGTGCCAGCAGCTCAGCTGGGGCCAACGTCCTGACTTTC
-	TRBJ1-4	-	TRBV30	CAWAESGLYTVKLFF	TGTGCCTGGGCAGAATCGGGACTATATACGGTAAAACTGTTTTTT
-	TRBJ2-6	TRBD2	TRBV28	CASTSGGVGARGSGANVLTF	TGTGCCAGCACCTCGGGAGGGGTCGGGGCTAGGGGCTCTGGGGCCAACGTCCTGACTTTC
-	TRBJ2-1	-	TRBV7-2	CASSVTRTRHEQFF	TGTGCCAGCAGCGTGACCCGCACGCGGCATGAGCAGTTCTTC
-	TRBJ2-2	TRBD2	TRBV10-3	CAISESTGTSDTGELFF	TGTGCCATCAGTGAGTCGACCGGGACTAGCGACACCGGGGAGCTGTTTTTT
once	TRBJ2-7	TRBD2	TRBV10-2	CASKTSANYEQYF	TGCGCCAGCAAAACTAGCGCGAATTACGAGCAGTACTTC
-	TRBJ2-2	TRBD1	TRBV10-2	CASSANRGDTGELFF	TGCGCCAGCAGTGCAAACAGGGGCGACACCGGGGAGCTGTTTTTT
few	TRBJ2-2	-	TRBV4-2	CASSQDPAGRLRSIGELFF	TGTGCCAGCAGCCAAGATCCAGCGGGCCGACTTAGGAGTATCGGGGAGCTGTTTTTT
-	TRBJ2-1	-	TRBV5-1	CASSPGERPSDNEQFF	TGCGCCAGCAGCCCGGGGGAGCGGCCGTCGGATAATGAGCAGTTCTTC
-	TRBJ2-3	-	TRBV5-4	CASSYGGTDTQYF	TGTGCCAGCAGTTACGGGGGAACAGATACGCAGTATTTT
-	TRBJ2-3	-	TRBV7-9	CASSEDLLSTDTQYF	TGTGCCAGCAGCGAGGACTTATTAAGCACAGATACGCAGTATTTT
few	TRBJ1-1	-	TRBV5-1	CASSLGANTEAFF	TGCGCCAGCAGCTTGGGGGCGAACACTGAAGCTTTCTTT
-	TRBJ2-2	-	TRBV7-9	CASSLVGTTGELFF	TGTGCCAGCAGCTTAGTTGGAACCACCGGGGAGCTGTTTTTT
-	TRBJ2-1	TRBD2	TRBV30	CAWSVWASGRTDNEQFF	TGTGCCTGGAGTGTGTGGGCTAGCGGGAGGACCGACAATGAGCAGTTCTTC
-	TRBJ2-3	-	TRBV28	CASKAGGHTDTQYF	TGTGCCAGCAAGGCGGGCGGGCACACAGATACGCAGTATTTT
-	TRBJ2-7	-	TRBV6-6	CASRSRGGEQYF	TGTGCCAGCAGGTCCAGAGGGGGCGAGCAGTACTTC